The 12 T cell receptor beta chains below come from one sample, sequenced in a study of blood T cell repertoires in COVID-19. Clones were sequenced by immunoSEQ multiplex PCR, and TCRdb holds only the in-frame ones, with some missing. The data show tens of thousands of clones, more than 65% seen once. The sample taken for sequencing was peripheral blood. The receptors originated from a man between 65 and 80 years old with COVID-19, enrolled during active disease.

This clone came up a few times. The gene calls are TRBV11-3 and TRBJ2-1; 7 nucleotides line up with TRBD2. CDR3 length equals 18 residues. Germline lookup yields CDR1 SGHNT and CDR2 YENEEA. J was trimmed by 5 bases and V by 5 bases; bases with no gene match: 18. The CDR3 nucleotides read TGTGCCAGCAGCCGCTCGAGTGGCGGGAGTGGGGATGACAATGAGCAGTTCTTC. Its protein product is CASSRSSGGSGDDNEQFF.

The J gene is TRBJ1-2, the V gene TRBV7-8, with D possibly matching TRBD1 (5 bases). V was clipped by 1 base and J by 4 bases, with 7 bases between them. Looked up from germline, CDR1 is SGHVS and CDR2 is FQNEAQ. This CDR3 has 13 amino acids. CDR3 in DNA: TGTGCCAGCAGCTTAGGACAGAGCTATGGCTACACCTTC. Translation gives CASSLGQSYGYTF.

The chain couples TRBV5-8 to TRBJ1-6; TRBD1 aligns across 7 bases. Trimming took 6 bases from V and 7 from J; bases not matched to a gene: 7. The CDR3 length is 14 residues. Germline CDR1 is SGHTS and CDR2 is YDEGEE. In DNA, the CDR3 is TGTGCCAGCACCCTAGGGGGCAGAAATTCACCCCTCCACTTT. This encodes CASTLGGRNSPLHF.

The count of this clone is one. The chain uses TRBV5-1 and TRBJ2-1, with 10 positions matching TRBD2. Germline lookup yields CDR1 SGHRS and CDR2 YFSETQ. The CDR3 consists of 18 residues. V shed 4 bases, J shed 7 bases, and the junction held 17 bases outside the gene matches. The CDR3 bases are TGCGCCAGCAGCGCAGCGGGAGGGCCAGTAGCAGATGTGAATGAGCAGTTCTTC. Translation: CASSAAGGPVADVNEQFF.

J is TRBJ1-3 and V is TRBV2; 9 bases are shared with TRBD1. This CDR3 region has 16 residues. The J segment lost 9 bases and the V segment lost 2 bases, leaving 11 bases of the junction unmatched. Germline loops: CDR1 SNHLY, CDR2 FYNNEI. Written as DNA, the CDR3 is TGTGCCAGCAGTGAACAGGGACAGGGCCTTGTCGGCACCATATATTTT. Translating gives CASSEQGQGLVGTIYF. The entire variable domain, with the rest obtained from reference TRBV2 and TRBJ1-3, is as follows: EPEVTQTPSHQVTQMGQEVILRCVPISNHLYFYWYRQILGQKVEFLVSFYNNEISEKSEIFDDQFSVERPDGSNFTLKIRSTKLEDSAMYFCASSEQGQGLVGTIYFGEGSWLTVV.

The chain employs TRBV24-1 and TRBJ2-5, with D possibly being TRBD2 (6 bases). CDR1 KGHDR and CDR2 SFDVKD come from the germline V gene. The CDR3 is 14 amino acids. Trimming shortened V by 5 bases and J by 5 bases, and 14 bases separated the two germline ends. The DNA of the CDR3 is TGTGCCACCAGTGGTACCGGGACTGGGGAGACCCAGTACTTC. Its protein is CATSGTGTGETQYF.

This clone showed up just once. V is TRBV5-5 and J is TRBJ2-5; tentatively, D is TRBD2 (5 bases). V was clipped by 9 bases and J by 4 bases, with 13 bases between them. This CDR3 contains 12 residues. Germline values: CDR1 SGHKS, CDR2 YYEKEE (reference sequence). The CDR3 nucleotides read TGTGCCACCGGACTCGCCCCAGAGACCCAGTACTTC. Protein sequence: CATGLAPETQYF.

In nucleotides, the CDR3 is TGTGCCAGTAGTATGCTGATGGCAACCTATGGCTACACCTTC. The encoded protein is CASSMLMATYGYTF. This chain links TRBV19 with TRBJ1-2; no definite D call. Germline loops: CDR1 LNHDA, CDR2 SQIVND (reference sequence). V lost 3 bases, J lost 4 bases, and 12 bases lay in between. There are 14 residues in the CDR3. Based on the CDR3 plus reference TRBV19 and TRBJ1-2, the full variable domain is DGGITQSPKYLFRKEGQNVTLSCEQNLNHDAMYWYRQDPGQGLRLIYYSQIVNDFQKGDIAEGYSVSREKKESFPLTVTSAQKNPTAFYLCASSMLMATYGYTFGSGTRLTVV.

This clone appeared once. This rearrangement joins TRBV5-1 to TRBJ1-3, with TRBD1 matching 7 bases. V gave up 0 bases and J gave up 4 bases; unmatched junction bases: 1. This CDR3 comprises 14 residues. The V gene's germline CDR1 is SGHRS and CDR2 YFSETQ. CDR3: CASSLGQGGNTIYF. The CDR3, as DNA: TGCGCCAGCAGCTTGGGACAGGGAGGAAACACCATATATTTT.

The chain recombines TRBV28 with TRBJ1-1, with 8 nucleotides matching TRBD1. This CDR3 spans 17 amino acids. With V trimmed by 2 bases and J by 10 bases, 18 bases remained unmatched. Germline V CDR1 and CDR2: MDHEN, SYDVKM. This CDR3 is CASSLPSGQGARAGAFF. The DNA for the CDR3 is TGTGCCAGCAGTTTACCCTCGGGGCAGGGGGCGCGGGCGGGAGCTTTCTTT.

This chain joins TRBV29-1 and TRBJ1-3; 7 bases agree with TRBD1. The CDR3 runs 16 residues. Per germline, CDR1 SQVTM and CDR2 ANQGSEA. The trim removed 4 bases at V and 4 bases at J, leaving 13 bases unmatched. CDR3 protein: CSVVLTDRDEGNTIYF. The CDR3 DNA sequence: TGCAGCGTTGTCCTAACCGACAGGGACGAAGGAAACACCATATATTTT.

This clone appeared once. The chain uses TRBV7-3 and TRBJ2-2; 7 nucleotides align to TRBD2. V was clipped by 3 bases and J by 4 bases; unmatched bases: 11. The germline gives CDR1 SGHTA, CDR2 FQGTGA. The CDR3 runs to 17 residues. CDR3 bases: TGTGCCAGCAGCTTTCTAGCGGCCGGGTCTGGCACCGGGGAGCTGTTTTTT. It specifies CASSFLAAGSGTGELFF. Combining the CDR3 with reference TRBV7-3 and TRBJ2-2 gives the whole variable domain GAGVSQTPSNKVTEKGKYVELRCDPISGHTALYWYRQSLGQGPEFLIYFQGTGAADDSGLPNDRFFAVRPEGSVSTLKIQRTERGDSAVYLCASSFLAAGSGTGELFFGEGSRLTVL.